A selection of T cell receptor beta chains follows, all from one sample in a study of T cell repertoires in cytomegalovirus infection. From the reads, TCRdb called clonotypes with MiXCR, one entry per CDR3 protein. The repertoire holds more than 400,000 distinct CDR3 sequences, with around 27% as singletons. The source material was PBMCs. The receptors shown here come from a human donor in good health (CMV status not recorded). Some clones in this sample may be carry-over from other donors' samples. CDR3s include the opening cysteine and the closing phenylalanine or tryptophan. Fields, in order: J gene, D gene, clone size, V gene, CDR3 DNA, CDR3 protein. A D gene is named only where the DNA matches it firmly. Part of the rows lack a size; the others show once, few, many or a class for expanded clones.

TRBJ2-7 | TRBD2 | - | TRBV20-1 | TGCAGTGCCCCGTCTAGCGGGTCCTACGAGCAGTACTTC | CSAPSSGSYEQYF
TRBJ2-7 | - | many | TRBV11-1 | TGTGCCAGCAGATTAAGACCCAAGACCGAGCAGTACTTC | CASRLRPKTEQYF
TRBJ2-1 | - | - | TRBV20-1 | TGCAGTGCTAGGAGGGTCTCCTACAATGAGCAGTTCTTC | CSARRVSYNEQFF
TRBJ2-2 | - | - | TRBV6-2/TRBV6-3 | TGTGCCAGCAGTTACTTTCCTTTGGGACCGAGGAACACCGGGGAGCTGTTTTTT | CASSYFPLGPRNTGELFF
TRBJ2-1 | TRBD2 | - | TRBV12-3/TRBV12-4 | TGTGCCAGCAGTTCACGGACTAGGCCCTATGAGCAGTTCTTC | CASSSRTRPYEQFF
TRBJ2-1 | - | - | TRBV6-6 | TGTGCCAGCAGGCTTATGACGAATGAGCAGTTCTTC | CASRLMTNEQFF
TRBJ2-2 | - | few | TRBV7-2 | TGTGCCAGCACCAAAAGTCAAGGGACGGCGAACACCGGGGAGCTGTTTTTT | CASTKSQGTANTGELFF
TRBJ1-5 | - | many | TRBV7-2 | TGTGCCAGCAGCTTAGAGTCGGGAGACCAGCCCCAGCATTTT | CASSLESGDQPQHF
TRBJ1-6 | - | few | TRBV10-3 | TGTGCCATTCAGGGTTCCGGAATTTCACCCCTCCACTTT | CAIQGSGISPLHF
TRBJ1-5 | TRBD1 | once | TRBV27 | TGTGCCAGCAGTCAACAGGGGGCCGCTCAGCCCCAGCATTTT | CASSQQGAAQPQHF
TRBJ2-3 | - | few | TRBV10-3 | TGTGCCATCAGTGAGCTTAGCGGACCGTCAACAGATACGCAGTATTTT | CAISELSGPSTDTQYF
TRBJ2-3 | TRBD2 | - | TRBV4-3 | TGCGCCAGCAGCCGACAGGGCGGGAGGGCATTTCCAGATACGCAGTATTTT | CASSRQGGRAFPDTQYF
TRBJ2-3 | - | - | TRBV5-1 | TGCGCCAGCAGCTTGGGGGGGGTTGCGGCAGATACGCAGTATTTT | CASSLGGVAADTQYF
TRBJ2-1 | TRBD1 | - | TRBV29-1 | TGCAGCGTCCGGGACAGGGGAAGCAATGAGCAGTTCTTC | CSVRDRGSNEQFF
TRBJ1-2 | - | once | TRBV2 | TGTGCCAGCAGTGTCGAAGAAAACTATGGCTACACCTTC | CASSVEENYGYTF
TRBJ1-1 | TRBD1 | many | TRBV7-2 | TGTGCCAGCAGCCCCCAGGGACAGGGGACCGAAGCTTTCTTT | CASSPQGQGTEAFF
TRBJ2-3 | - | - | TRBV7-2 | TGTGCCAGCAGCTTATACAGGAATAGGGATACGCAGTATTTT | CASSLYRNRDTQYF
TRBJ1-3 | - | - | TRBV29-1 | TGCAGCGTAGACGGTGGAAACACCATATATTTT | CSVDGGNTIYF
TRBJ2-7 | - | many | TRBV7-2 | TGTGCCAGCAGCCTGGGTAGAGCTCTTGAGCAGTACTTC | CASSLGRALEQYF
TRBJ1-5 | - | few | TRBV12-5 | TGTGCTAGTGGTTTCTCCAGCAATCAGCCCCAGCATTTT | CASGFSSNQPQHF
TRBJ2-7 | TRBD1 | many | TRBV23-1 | TGCGCCAGCAGTCAATCCAGGGGGGACAGGGGGTACGAGCAGTACTTC | CASSQSRGDRGYEQYF
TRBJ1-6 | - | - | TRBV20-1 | TGCAGTGCTAAGATCACAGGGTCCTATAATTCACCCCTCCACTTT | CSAKITGSYNSPLHF
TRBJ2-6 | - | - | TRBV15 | TGTGCCACCAGCAGAACTCTAGCCATGGGGGCCAACGTCCTGACTTTC | CATSRTLAMGANVLTF
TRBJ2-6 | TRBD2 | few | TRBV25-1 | TGTGCCAGCAGTGGACCTAGCGGCACTTACTCTGGGGCCAACGTCCTGACTTTC | CASSGPSGTYSGANVLTF
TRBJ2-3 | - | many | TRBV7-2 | TGTGCCAGCAGCTCTCCGAGGGGAGGCACAGATACGCAGTATTTT | CASSSPRGGTDTQYF
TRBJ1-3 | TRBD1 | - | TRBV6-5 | TGTGCCAGCAGTCAGACAGGGGGCTCTGGAAACACCATATATTTT | CASSQTGGSGNTIYF
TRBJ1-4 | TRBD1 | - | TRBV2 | TGTGCCAGCTTGGGACAGGGGGTGGCTGATGAAAAACTGTTTTTT | CASLGQGVADEKLFF
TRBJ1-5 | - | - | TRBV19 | TGTGCCAGTAGTATCGATTATAGCAATCAGCCCCAGCATTTT | CASSIDYSNQPQHF
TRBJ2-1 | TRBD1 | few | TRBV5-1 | TGCGCCAGCAGCTTTGGTACGCAGGGGGCGTATGAGCAGTTCTTC | CASSFGTQGAYEQFF
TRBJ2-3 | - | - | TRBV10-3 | TGTGCCATCAGTGAGTCGATGGGCGAGGGCACAGATACGCAGTATTTT | CAISESMGEGTDTQYF
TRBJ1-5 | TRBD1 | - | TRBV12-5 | TGTGCTAGTGGTTTGGGGACAGGGGGTTATCAGCCCCAGCATTTT | CASGLGTGGYQPQHF
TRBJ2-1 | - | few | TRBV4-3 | TGCGCCAGCAGCCAAGGACCATTCAATGAGCAGTTCTTC | CASSQGPFNEQFF
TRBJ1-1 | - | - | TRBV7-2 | TGTGCCAGCAGCTTAGAGCGGCGGTGGAACACTGAAGCTTTCTTT | CASSLERRWNTEAFF
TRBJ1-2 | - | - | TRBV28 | TGTGCCAGCAGACAAAAATGGACGGTTGGCTACACCTTC | CASRQKWTVGYTF
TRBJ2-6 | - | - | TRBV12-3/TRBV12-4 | TGTGCCAGCACCATCTCTGGGGCCAACGTCCTGACTTTC | CASTISGANVLTF
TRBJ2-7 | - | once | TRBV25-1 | TGTGCCAGCAGTGAGGCAGTCGAGCAGTACTTC | CASSEAVEQYF
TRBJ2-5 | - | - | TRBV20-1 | TGCAGTGCTGGAGGTCAGGAGACCCAGTACTTC | CSAGGQETQYF
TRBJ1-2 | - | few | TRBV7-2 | TGTGCCAGCAGCTTAAACAGGGATAACTATGGCTACACCTTC | CASSLNRDNYGYTF
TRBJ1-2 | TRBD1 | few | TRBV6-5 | TGTGCCAGCAGACTGGCGGACAGGGGGCTAAATGGCTACACCTTC | CASRLADRGLNGYTF
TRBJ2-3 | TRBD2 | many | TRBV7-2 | TGTGCCAGCAGCTTAAGGTCTAGCGGGAGTTGGTTACTGGAGGATACGCAGTATTTT | CASSLRSSGSWLLEDTQYF